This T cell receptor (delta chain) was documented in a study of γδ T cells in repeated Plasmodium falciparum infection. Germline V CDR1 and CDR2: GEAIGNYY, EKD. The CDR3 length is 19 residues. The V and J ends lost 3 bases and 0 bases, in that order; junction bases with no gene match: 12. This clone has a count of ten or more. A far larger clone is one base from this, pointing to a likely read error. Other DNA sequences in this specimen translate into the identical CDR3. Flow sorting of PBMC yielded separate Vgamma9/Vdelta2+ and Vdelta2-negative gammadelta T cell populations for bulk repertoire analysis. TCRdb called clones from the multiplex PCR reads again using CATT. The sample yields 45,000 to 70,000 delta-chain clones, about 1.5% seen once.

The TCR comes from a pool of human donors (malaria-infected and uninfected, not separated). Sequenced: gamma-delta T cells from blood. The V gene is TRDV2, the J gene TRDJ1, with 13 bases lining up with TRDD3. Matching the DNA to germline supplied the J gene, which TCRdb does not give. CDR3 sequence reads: CACDAATGGYGGYTDKLIF. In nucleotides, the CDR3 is TGTGCCTGTGACGCCGCTACTGGGGGATACGGGGGGTACACCGATAAACTCATCTTT.